Listed below are T cell receptor beta chains from one sample, sequenced in a study of blood T cell repertoires in COVID-19. Here immunoSEQ multiplex PCR was the method, and the copy in TCRdb shows in-frame clones only, minus some. The data hold 95,000 to 100,000 clones, with 84% observed a single time. Sequenced sample: peripheral blood. Source of these receptors: a human donor in a cohort sampled during active COVID-19. CDR3s include the opening cysteine and the closing phenylalanine or tryptophan. A D gene is named only where the DNA matches it firmly. Part of the rows lack a size; the others show once, few, many or a class for expanded clones.

TRBV10-3,TRBJ1-1,.,once,TGTGCCATCACCGGCGACGGGAACGCTGAAGCTTTCTTT,CAITGDGNAEAFF
TRBV2,TRBJ2-1,.,.,TGTGCCAGCAGTGTAAATACAGGGTACGATGAGCAGTTCTTC,CASSVNTGYDEQFF
TRBV5-1,TRBJ2-2,.,.,TGCGCCAGCACCCGAGTTGCGGGGACGATTACCGGGGAGCTGTTTTTT,CASTRVAGTITGELFF
TRBV9,TRBJ2-1,TRBD2,.,TGTGCCAGCAGCGTTACTAGCGGGGGCCCGTTGAATGAGCAGTTCTTC,CASSVTSGGPLNEQFF
TRBV7-8,TRBJ1-3,.,once,TGTGCCAGCAGCTTAAGAGGGATTGGAAACACCATATATTTT,CASSLRGIGNTIYF
TRBV9,TRBJ1-4,.,.,TGTGCCAGCAGCGTACAGGCAGCTTTAAATGAAAAACTGTTTTTT,CASSVQAALNEKLFF
TRBV13,TRBJ1-5,.,few,TGTGCCAGCAGCTCCTCAGGGTCGAGGCAGCCCCAGCATTTT,CASSSSGSRQPQHF
TRBV19,TRBJ1-2,TRBD1,.,TGTGCCAGTAGTATAGATCTTTGGACAGGGAATAACTATGGCTACACCTTC,CASSIDLWTGNNYGYTF
TRBV28,TRBJ1-1,.,once,TGTGCCAGCAGGGCAGAGGATCTGATTACTGAAGCTTTCTTT,CASRAEDLITEAFF
TRBV7-9,TRBJ1-5,TRBD1,.,TGTGCCAGCAGCCCTTTTGACAGGGGAGATCAGCCCCAGCATTTT,CASSPFDRGDQPQHF
TRBV28,TRBJ2-3,TRBD2,.,TGTGCCAGCGCTATAGCGGGAGTAATTCAGGCGGGCACAGATACGCAGTATTTT,CASAIAGVIQAGTDTQYF
TRBV27,TRBJ1-3,TRBD1,.,TGTGCCAGCAGGACAGGGGTCCACTCTGGAAACACCATATATTTT,CASRTGVHSGNTIYF
TRBV5-1,TRBJ2-7,TRBD2,.,TGCGCCAGCAGCTTCCCCTCTAGCGGGAGGGTATCCGAGCAGTACTTC,CASSFPSSGRVSEQYF
TRBV7-2,TRBJ2-1,TRBD1,.,TGTGCCAGCAGTCAAAACAGGGGGAGTACCTACAATGAGCAGTTCTTC,CASSQNRGSTYNEQFF
TRBV19,TRBJ2-6,TRBD1,.,TGTGCCAGTAGGACAGGGGGCGCTTCTGGGGCCAACGTCCTGACTTTC,CASRTGGASGANVLTF
TRBV7-2,TRBJ1-6,TRBD1,.,TGTGCCAGCCGGGATTTACAACAGGGGGCGGTAAGGTCACCCCTCCACTTT,CASRDLQQGAVRSPLHF
TRBV6-5,TRBJ2-3,.,.,TGTGCCAGCAGCACTACCACAGATACGCAGTATTTT,CASSTTTDTQYF
TRBV7-2,TRBJ1-2,TRBD1,once,TGTGCCAGCAGCCTTGGACAGGGAGGCTATGGCTACACCTTC,CASSLGQGGYGYTF
TRBV13,TRBJ2-4,.,.,TGTGCCAGCAGCCCACGCCGGGACTCCGCGTCCAAAAACATTCAGTACTTC,CASSPRRDSASKNIQYF
TRBV4-1,TRBJ2-5,.,.,TGCGCCAGCAGCCAAGGGGGCGGGGGCCAGGGGACCCAGTACTTC,CASSQGGGGQGTQYF
TRBV25-1,TRBJ1-2,.,.,TGTGCCAGCAGTGAAACGGGGAGGGGGAGGGCTAACTATGGCTACACCTTC,CASSETGRGRANYGYTF
TRBV9,TRBJ1-2,.,.,TGTGCCAGCAGCGTTCAGGGCGCTAACTATGGCTACACCTTC,CASSVQGANYGYTF
TRBV19,TRBJ1-1,TRBD1,.,TGTGCCACCCATAGACAGGGCGACACTGAAGCTTTCTTT,CATHRQGDTEAFF
TRBV9,TRBJ2-7,TRBD1,.,TGTGCCAGCAGCGTAACGGGACAGGGGTCCTACGAGCAGTACTTC,CASSVTGQGSYEQYF
TRBV27,TRBJ2-7,.,.,TGTGCCAGCAGCCTCAGGGGTTCGATCCCGTCCGAGCAGTACTTC,CASSLRGSIPSEQYF
TRBV7-9,TRBJ1-2,TRBD1,.,TGTGCCAGCAGCAATCCCGGGACAGGGGTCTATGGCTACACCTTC,CASSNPGTGVYGYTF
TRBV6-5,TRBJ1-4,.,.,TGTGCCAGCAGGAACAGGCAGAATAATGAAAAACTGTTTTTT,CASRNRQNNEKLFF
TRBV27,TRBJ2-2,.,.,TGTGCCAGCAGTTTTGTCGCCCCGAGAGAGTACGGGGAGCTGTTTTTT,CASSFVAPREYGELFF
TRBV5-6,TRBJ2-7,.,few,TGTGCCAGCAGCTTGGCCTGGGGAGGGGGGAGCGAGCAGTACTTC,CASSLAWGGGSEQYF
TRBV9,TRBJ2-3,TRBD2,.,TGTGCCAGCAGCCTACAAGGGACTAGCGGACCTACGGGCACGCAGTATTTT,CASSLQGTSGPTGTQYF
TRBV5-5,TRBJ2-5,TRBD1,.,TGTGCCAGCAGCGTCGTACAGGGGTGGGAGACCCAGTACTTC,CASSVVQGWETQYF
TRBV19,TRBJ1-2,.,.,TGTGCCAGTAGTACCGGACAGTATGGCTACACCTTC,CASSTGQYGYTF
TRBV7-2,TRBJ2-2,TRBD1,once,TGTGCCAGCAGCTACAATACAGGGGTCGGGGAGCTGTTTTTT,CASSYNTGVGELFF
TRBV25-1,TRBJ2-5,.,few,TGTGCCAGCAGTCGGACTAACGGGGGAGAGACCCAGTACTTC,CASSRTNGGETQYF
TRBV19,TRBJ2-6,.,.,TGTGCCAGTAGCCCCGTCAGGGGACCAACTGGGGCCAACGTCCTGACTTTC,CASSPVRGPTGANVLTF
TRBV5-1,TRBJ2-1,.,.,TGCGCCAGCAGCCCAACTTCGACTAGTTTCAATGAGCAGTTCTTC,CASSPTSTSFNEQFF
TRBV28,TRBJ1-1,TRBD1,.,TGTGCCAGCTCCGGGACAGGGATAAACACTGAAGCTTTCTTT,CASSGTGINTEAFF
TRBV5-1,TRBJ2-3,TRBD2,.,TGCGCCAGCAGCTTCGGGGGGACTAGGGACACAGATACGCAGTATTTT,CASSFGGTRDTDTQYF
TRBV7-9,TRBJ1-2,.,.,TGTGCCAGCAGATCAACAGGGCCGCGAGGCTACACCTTC,CASRSTGPRGYTF
TRBV27,TRBJ1-5,.,.,TGTGCCAGCAGTTTATTGGGGAGTCGCCATAGCAATCAGCCCCAGCATTTT,CASSLLGSRHSNQPQHF
TRBV18,TRBJ2-1,TRBD2,.,TGTGCCAGCTCAACCCGGACTAGCGGGAGTCGGAATGAGCAGTTCTTC,CASSTRTSGSRNEQFF
TRBV10-3,TRBJ1-2,TRBD1,.,TGTGCCATCAGTGCGACAGGGGGGAACTATGGCTACACCTTC,CAISATGGNYGYTF
TRBV6-5,TRBJ2-7,TRBD2,.,TGTGCCAGTAATAGTGGAGCGGGAGTAGGCGAGCAGTACTTC,CASNSGAGVGEQYF
TRBV27,TRBJ2-1,TRBD2,large,TGTGCCAGCAGCCGGGGACTAGCGGGGGTGATGGGGTCAGGTGAGCAGTTCTTC,CASSRGLAGVMGSGEQFF
TRBV6-5,TRBJ1-5,.,.,TGTGCCAGCAGAACAGGGTTCTATAGCAATCAGCCCCAGCATTTT,CASRTGFYSNQPQHF
TRBV28,TRBJ1-2,TRBD1,.,TGTGCCAGCAGGGAAATCGGGACAGTGAAGGGCTACACCTTC,CASREIGTVKGYTF
TRBV6-4,TRBJ1-2,TRBD1,.,TGTGCCAGCAGAGGACAGGGGTTGTTTGGCTACACCTTC,CASRGQGLFGYTF
TRBV5-5,TRBJ1-4,.,.,TGTGCCAGCAGCTTGGGGTCGCAGGCGGGGGGTGAAAAACTGTTTTTT,CASSLGSQAGGEKLFF
TRBV11-2,TRBJ2-2,TRBD2,.,TGTGCCAGCAGCTTAGTCGGCGGGAGGGCCGGCACCGGGGAGCTGTTTTTT,CASSLVGGRAGTGELFF
TRBV3-1/TRBV3-2,TRBJ2-5,TRBD2,.,TGTGCCAGCAGCCAAACCGGGACTAGCGGAGAGACCCAGTACTTC,CASSQTGTSGETQYF
TRBV6-4,TRBJ1-4,.,.,TGTGCCAGCAGTGAATCGGTTGGAGGGGAAAAACTGTTTTTT,CASSESVGGEKLFF
TRBV24-1,TRBJ1-5,.,.,TGTGCCACCAGTGATCCCGGACACAACCAGCCCCAGCATTTT,CATSDPGHNQPQHF
TRBV19,TRBJ1-5,.,.,TGTGCCAGTAGTCGGAGCAATCAACCCCAGCATTTT,CASSRSNQPQHF